Sequencing of this TCR beta chain was carried out in a study of blood T cell repertoires in COVID-19. CDR3 length: 13 amino acids. Germline V gene sequence: CDR1 MNHEY, CDR2 SVGAGI. Trimming left V 8 bases short and J 10 bases short, with 15 bases between. Using immunoSEQ multiplex PCR, the repertoire was profiled, and TCRdb retains in-frame clones only, with some absent. The table has approximately 21,000 clones, 86% seen once; the top ten hold approximately 12%. The chain is built from TRBV6-5 and TRBJ1-6, with a tentative D call TRBD1 (5 bases). What was sequenced was peripheral blood. This TCR came from a woman aged 80 or older with active or convalescent COVID-19. CDR3 sequence reads: CASQWDLGSPLHF. CDR3 bases: TGTGCCAGCCAATGGGACTTAGGCTCACCCCTCCACTTT.